One T cell receptor beta chain is described in this entry. The data originate from a study of blood T cell repertoires in COVID-19. Study in general: Italy, Spain and the United States were the sources of the convalescent and acute COVID-19 samples.

In the original workflow: For nucleated cells, counts were estimated from reference gene primer amplification. Only in-frame clones appear in the TCRdb table, and some are missing; sequencing was by immunoSEQ multiplex PCR. V, J and clone size are those of that table, while D and trimming were read from the DNA. The sample has 200,000 or so clones, around 84% seen once. The CDR3 is 15 residues long. V lost 3 bases to trimming and J lost 5 bases; unmatched junction nucleotides: 7. Germline CDR1 GTSNPN, CDR2 SVGIG (reference sequence). Sequences were obtained from peripheral blood. The chain carries TRBV30 and TRBJ2-1; TRBD2 matches at 10 bases. The sequence came from an elderly man with acute or convalescent COVID-19. CDR3 region: CAWSRALAGHNEQFF. CDR3 in DNA: TGTGCCTGGAGCCGGGCACTAGCGGGGCACAATGAGCAGTTCTTC. The entire variable domain, with the rest obtained from reference TRBV30 and TRBJ2-1, is as follows: SQTIHQWPATLVQPVGSPLSLECTVEGTSNPNLYWYRQAAGRGLQLLFYSVGIGQISSEVPQNLSASRPQDRQFILSSKKLLLSDSGFYLCAWSRALAGHNEQFFGPGTRLTVL.